This T cell receptor beta chain emerged from a study of cytomegalovirus exposure and HLA in healthy donors. Study-wide findings and caveats: For most TCR beta V segments, an earlier analysis put the productive rate at about 90% or about 30% of the time.

In nominal health when sampled, donors likely had unrecorded immune exposures nonetheless. As for this clone: Its cognate antigen is unknown.

The PCR ran on 60 Vbeta and 13 Jbeta primers. Some clones are missing from TCRdb's copy, which holds only in-frame ones; the method was immunoSEQ multiplex PCR. The sample has some 150,000 clones, about 82% seen once. The receptor was derived from a female donor in good health and CMV-seropositive. The sequenced sample was PBMCs.

CDR3 region: CASSREGTGYNEQFF. The DNA of the CDR3 is TGCGCCAGCAGCCGAGAAGGGACAGGGTACAATGAGCAGTTCTTC. This rearrangement joins TRBV5-1 to TRBJ2-1; 9 bases fit TRBD1. Trimming at V came to 4 bases and at J to 4 bases, leaving 6 bases not matched to a gene. The CDR3 runs 15 residues. The germline CDR1 and CDR2 sequences are SGHRS and YFSETQ.